Listed here are 7 T cell receptor beta chains from one sample, sequenced in a study of human T cells and chemical hapten exposure. The template was total RNA from unfractionated whole blood. MiXCR, applied by TCRdb to the 5' RACE reads, yields one record per CDR3 protein. The data show tens of thousands of distinct CDR3 sequences, with about 7.7% seen just once and 2% to 2.5% held by the top ten. The receptors derive from a male donor in good health.

V usage is TRBV6-5 and J usage is TRBJ1-1; D gene unclear. The V gene lost 8 bases and the J gene lost 5 bases, with 15 bases spanning the gap. The CDR3 has 13 residues. In germline, CDR1 is MNHEY, CDR2 SVGAGI. Here the CDR3 DNA reads TGTGCCAGCTGTGGGGAGAGTGGGACTGAAGCTTTCTTT. Its translation is CASCGESGTEAFF.

V usage is TRBV12-3 or TRBV12-4 and J usage is TRBJ1-2; D unclear. The V end lost 1 base, the J end lost 3 bases, and 9 bases lay between the germline ends. The CDR3 runs to 14 residues. CDR3 region: CASSLGAHHYGYTF. DNA of the CDR3: TGTGCCAGCAGTTTAGGAGCGCATCACTATGGCTACACCTTC.

There are a few counts of this clonotype. The rearrangement links TRBV5-1 to TRBJ2-6, with 7 positions matching TRBD1. The CDR3 has 17 residues. Trimming cost V 2 bases and J 0 bases; bases outside gene matches: 5. Germline V lookup: CDR1 SGHRS, CDR2 YFSETQ. CDR3 nucleotide sequence: TGCGCCAGCAGCTTCGACAGGGCTACCTCTGGGGCCAACGTCCTGACTTTC. Protein sequence: CASSFDRATSGANVLTF.

This clonotype was observed a handful of times. This chain joins TRBV27 and TRBJ2-1, with TRBD1 identical over 9 bases. V shed 5 bases and J 4 bases; nucleotides not matched to a gene: 6. Germline V gene lookup returns CDR1 MNHEY and CDR2 SMNVEV (reference sequence). The CDR3 runs to 15 residues. The CDR3 DNA follows: TGTGCCAGCAGTGTGACAGGGGGTCGGTACAATGAGCAGTTCTTC. Its translation is CASSVTGGRYNEQFF.

This clonotype was found many times. J is TRBJ2-3 and V is TRBV6-5, with 8 bases that match TRBD2. The V segment lost 6 bases and the J segment 1 base; nucleotides outside the gene matches: 3. The germline V gene has CDR1 MNHEY and CDR2 SVGAGI. The CDR3 covers 14 residues. The chain's CDR3 is CASRKAGGTDTQYF. In nucleotides, the CDR3 is TGTGCCAGCAGAAAAGCGGGGGGCACAGATACGCAGTATTTT.

This clonotype was seen many times. V and J are TRBV20-1 and TRBJ2-1; 8 bases fit TRBD2. The V and J ends lost 2 bases and 7 bases, in that order; junction bases with no gene match: 10. Germline assignment: CDR1 DFQATT and CDR2 SNEGSKA (reference sequence). The CDR3 spans 15 residues. CDR3 sequence: CSARRLRGVGNEQFF. CDR3 in DNA: TGCAGTGCTAGAAGGTTGCGGGGGGTTGGGAATGAGCAGTTCTTC.

This clonotype came up a few times. CDR3 residues: CASSERSGGMDEQYF. In DNA form, the CDR3 reads TGTGCCAGCAGTGAACGAAGCGGGGGGATGGACGAGCAGTACTTC. The chain recombines TRBV2 with TRBJ2-7, with TRBD2 identical over 9 bases. CDR3 length: 15 residues. Looked up from germline, CDR1 is SNHLY and CDR2 is FYNNEI. V gave up 2 bases and J gave up 5 bases; unmatched junction bases: 7.